Following are 9 T cell receptor beta chains from one sample sequenced in a study of T cells after yellow fever vaccination. MiXCR, run by TCRdb on the 5' RACE reads, gives a single entry per CDR3 protein. The sample records a few hundred thousand distinct CDR3 sequences, 7.5% to 9.5% being singletons. The sample in question was CD4+ T cells sorted from PBMCs, obtained 5 days after the yellow fever booster vaccination. The receptors come from a man between 18 and 35 years old who received the YFV17D yellow fever vaccine.

The rearrangement links TRBV2 to TRBJ2-3; D may correspond to TRBD1 or TRBD2 (6 bases each). V lost 2 bases and J lost 6, with 15 bases in between. Germline assignment: CDR1 SNHLY and CDR2 FYNNEI. The CDR3 consists of 15 residues. The CDR3 sequence: CASSERGRRIDTQYF. Written as DNA, the CDR3 is TGTGCCAGCAGTGAAAGGGGGAGGAGAATTGATACGCAGTATTTT. The full variable domain, completed using reference TRBV2 and TRBJ2-3, is EPEVTQTPSHQVTQMGQEVILRCVPISNHLYFYWYRQILGQKVEFLVSFYNNEISEKSEIFDDQFSVERPDGSNFTLKIRSTKLEDSAMYFCASSERGRRIDTQYFGPGTRLTVL.

The J gene is TRBJ1-1, the V gene TRBV3-1; tentative D call: TRBD1 (5 bases). The germline V gene encodes CDR1 LGHDT and CDR2 YNNKEL (reference sequence). The V end was cut by 1 base, the J end by 1 base, with 13 bases between. The length of the CDR3 is 16 residues. CDR3 nucleotide sequence: TGTGCCAGCAGCCAAGGCCTACGGGACCGGAACACTGAAGCTTTCTTT. This sequence encodes CASSQGLRDRNTEAFF.

This clonotype was counted at least ten times. The genes are TRBV24-1 and TRBJ2-1; D tentatively fits TRBD1 or TRBD2 (5 bases each). Trimming cost V 3 bases and J 2 bases, with 13 bases left between them. The V gene's germline CDR1 is KGHDR and CDR2 SFDVKD. CDR3 length: 16 amino acids. The CDR3 DNA is TGTGCCACCAGTGATGGGACGGCAAAAACCTACAATGAGCAGTTCTTC. It is translated as CATSDGTAKTYNEQFF.

A few counts support this clonotype. J is TRBJ2-3 and V is TRBV7-2; 10 nucleotides align to TRBD2. Germline trimming cut 6 bases from V and 2 bases from J; bases unmatched to any gene: 8. The CDR3 loop spans 16 amino acids. The germline gives CDR1 SGHTA, CDR2 FQGNSA. This CDR3 is CASRYNLAGATDTQYF. CDR3 DNA: TGTGCCAGCAGATATAACCTAGCGGGGGCCACAGATACGCAGTATTTT.

The rearrangement joins TRBV5-5 to TRBJ2-4; 7 bases map to TRBD1. The CDR3 is 17 amino acids. Germline loops: CDR1 SGHKS, CDR2 YYEKEE (reference sequence). Trimming took 4 bases from V and 0 from J; bases not matched to a gene: 10. CDR3 sequence reads: CASSRRDRDIAKNIQYF. CDR3 DNA: TGTGCCAGCAGCCGCCGAGACAGGGATATAGCCAAAAACATTCAGTACTTC.

The genes are TRBV12-3 or TRBV12-4 and TRBJ2-6; maybe TRBD1 (8 bases). V lost 2 bases and J lost 0, with 11 bases in between. The CDR3 spans 17 residues. The CDR3 spells CASSLHRGGSGANVLTF. The CDR3, as DNA: TGTGCCAGCAGTTTACACAGGGGGGGCTCTGGGGCCAACGTCCTGACTTTC.

This rearrangement joins TRBV2 to TRBJ2-3, with D perhaps matching TRBD2 (6 bases). Per germline, CDR1 SNHLY and CDR2 FYNNEI. This CDR3 region has 16 residues. The germline V and J ends were trimmed by 1 base and 1 base, with 12 bases remaining between them. Here the CDR3 DNA reads TGTGCCAGCAGTGAAGGATGGCGGGGTGGCACAGATACGCAGTATTTT. Translated: CASSEGWRGGTDTQYF. Full variable domain (remainder filled in from reference TRBV2 and TRBJ2-3): EPEVTQTPSHQVTQMGQEVILRCVPISNHLYFYWYRQILGQKVEFLVSFYNNEISEKSEIFDDQFSVERPDGSNFTLKIRSTKLEDSAMYFCASSEGWRGGTDTQYFGPGTRLTVL.

The chain carries TRBV4-3 and TRBJ1-2; a possible D gene is TRBD1 (5 bases). Deletions cut 1 base from V and 2 bases from J, with 5 bases between. Germline CDR1 and CDR2: LGHNA and YSLEER. This CDR3 comprises 13 residues. Written as DNA, the CDR3 is TGCGCCAGCAGCCAAGGGACAAACTATGGCTACACCTTC. As protein: CASSQGTNYGYTF.

This clonotype showed up just a few times. The chain recombines TRBV3-1 with TRBJ1-1, with D maybe TRBD1 (6 bases). The CDR3 runs to 16 residues. With 2 bases removed from V and 2 bases from J, the gap between germline ends came to 15 bases. Germline CDR1 and CDR2: LGHDT and YNNKEL (reference sequence). The CDR3 DNA sequence: TGTGCCAGCAGCCAACGGGGGGCCTTAGGTAACACTGAAGCTTTCTTT. This translates into CASSQRGALGNTEAFF.